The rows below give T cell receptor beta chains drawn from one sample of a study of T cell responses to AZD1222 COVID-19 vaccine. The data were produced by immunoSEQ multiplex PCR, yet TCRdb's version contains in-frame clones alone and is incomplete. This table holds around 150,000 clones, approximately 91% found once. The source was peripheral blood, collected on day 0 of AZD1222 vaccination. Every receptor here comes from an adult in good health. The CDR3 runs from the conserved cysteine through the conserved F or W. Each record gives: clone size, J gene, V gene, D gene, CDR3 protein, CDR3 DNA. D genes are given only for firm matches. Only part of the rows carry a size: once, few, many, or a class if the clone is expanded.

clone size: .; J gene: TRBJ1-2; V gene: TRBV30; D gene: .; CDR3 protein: CAWWSGSRLGGYTF; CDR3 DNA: TGTGCCTGGTGGTCCGGATCCCGTTTGGGTGGCTACACCTTC
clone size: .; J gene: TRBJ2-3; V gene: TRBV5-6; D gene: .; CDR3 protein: CASSFTGTDTQYF; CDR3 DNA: TGTGCCAGCAGCTTCACAGGGACAGATACGCAGTATTTT
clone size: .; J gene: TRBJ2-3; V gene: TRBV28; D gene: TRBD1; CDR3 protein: CATNRGTDTQYF; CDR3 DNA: TGTGCCACTAACAGGGGGACAGATACGCAGTATTTT
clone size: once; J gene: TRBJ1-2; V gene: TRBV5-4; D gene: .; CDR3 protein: CASSPSALRYGYTF; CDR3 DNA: TGTGCCAGCAGCCCCTCCGCCCTTAGGTATGGCTACACCTTC
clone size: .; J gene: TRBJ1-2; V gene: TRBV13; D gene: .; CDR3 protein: CASSRNGGGGYTF; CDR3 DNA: TGTGCCAGCAGCCGAAACGGGGGGGGTGGCTACACCTTC
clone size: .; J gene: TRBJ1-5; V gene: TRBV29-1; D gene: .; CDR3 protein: CSVGRGDNQPQHF; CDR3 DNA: TGCAGCGTTGGCAGGGGTGACAATCAGCCCCAGCATTTT
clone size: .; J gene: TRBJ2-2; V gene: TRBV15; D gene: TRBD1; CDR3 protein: CATTPRDRGSGELFF; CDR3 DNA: TGTGCCACAACCCCCCGGGACAGGGGGTCCGGGGAGCTGTTTTTT
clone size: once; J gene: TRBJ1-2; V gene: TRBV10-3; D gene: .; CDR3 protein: CAISEGGGEGYTF; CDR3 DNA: TGTGCCATCAGTGAGGGGGGGGGCGAGGGCTACACCTTC
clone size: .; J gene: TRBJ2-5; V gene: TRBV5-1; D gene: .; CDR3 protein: CASRLALQETQYF; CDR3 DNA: TGCGCCAGCAGGCTAGCCTTGCAAGAGACCCAGTACTTC
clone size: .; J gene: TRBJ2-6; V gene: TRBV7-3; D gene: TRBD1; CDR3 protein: CASSTTGGGANVLTF; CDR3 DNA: TGTGCCAGCAGCACAACAGGGGGTGGGGCCAACGTCCTGACTTTC
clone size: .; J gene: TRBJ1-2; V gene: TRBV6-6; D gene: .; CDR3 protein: CASSYSNGGASYTF; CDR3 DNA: TGTGCCAGCAGTTACTCGAATGGGGGGGCAAGCTACACCTTC
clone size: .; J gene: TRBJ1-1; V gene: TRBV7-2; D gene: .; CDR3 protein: CASSSDRRKAFF; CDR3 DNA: TGTGCCAGCAGCTCGGACAGACGTAAGGCTTTCTTT
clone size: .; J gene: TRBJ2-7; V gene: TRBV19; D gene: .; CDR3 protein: CEVGIYEQYF; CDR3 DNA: TGTGAAGTTGGGATCTACGAGCAGTACTTC
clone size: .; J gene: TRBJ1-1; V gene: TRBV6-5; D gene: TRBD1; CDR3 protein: CASSYLRQGNTEAFF; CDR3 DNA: TGTGCCAGCAGTTACTTACGACAGGGGAACACTGAAGCTTTCTTT
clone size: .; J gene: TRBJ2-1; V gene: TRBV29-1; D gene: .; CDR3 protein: CSVEDTGLPYNEQFF; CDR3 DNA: TGCAGCGTTGAAGATACCGGACTACCCTACAATGAGCAGTTCTTC
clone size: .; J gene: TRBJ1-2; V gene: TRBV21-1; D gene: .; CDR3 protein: CASSSRQVPTNYGYTF; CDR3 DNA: TGTGCCAGCAGCTCAAGACAGGTACCGACTAACTATGGCTACACCTTC
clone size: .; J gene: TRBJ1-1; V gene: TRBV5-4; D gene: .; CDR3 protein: CASSIDTEAFF; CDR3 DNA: TGTGCCAGCAGCATTGACACTGAAGCTTTCTTT
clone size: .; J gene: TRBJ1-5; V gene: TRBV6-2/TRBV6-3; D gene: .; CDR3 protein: CASSYGRFRVSQPQHF; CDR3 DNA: TGTGCCAGCAGTTACGGGCGGTTTAGGGTAAGCCAGCCCCAGCATTTT
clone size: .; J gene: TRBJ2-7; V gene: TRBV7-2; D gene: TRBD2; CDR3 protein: CASSSQRGRAFYEQYF; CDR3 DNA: TGTGCCAGCAGCTCCCAGCGGGGTAGGGCTTTTTACGAGCAGTACTTC
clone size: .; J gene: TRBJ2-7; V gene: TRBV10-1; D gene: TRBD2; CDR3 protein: CASRLAGGNEQYF; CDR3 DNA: TGCGCCAGCAGGCTAGCGGGAGGGAACGAGCAGTACTTC
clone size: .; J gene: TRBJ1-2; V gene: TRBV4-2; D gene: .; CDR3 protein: CASSQDHTEYYGYTF; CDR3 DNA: TGTGCCAGCAGCCAAGATCACACAGAGTACTATGGCTACACCTTC
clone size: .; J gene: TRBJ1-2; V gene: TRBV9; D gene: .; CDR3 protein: CASSVGTDYGYTF; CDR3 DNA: TGTGCCAGCAGCGTAGGGACGGACTATGGCTACACCTTC
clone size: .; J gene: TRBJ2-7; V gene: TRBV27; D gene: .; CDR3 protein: CASSFTKGTYEQYF; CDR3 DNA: TGTGCCAGCAGTTTCACGAAAGGAACCTACGAGCAGTACTTC
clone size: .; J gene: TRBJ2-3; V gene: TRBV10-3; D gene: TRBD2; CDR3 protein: CASGLALTDTQYF; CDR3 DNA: TGTGCCTCGGGACTAGCGTTGACGGATACGCAGTATTTT
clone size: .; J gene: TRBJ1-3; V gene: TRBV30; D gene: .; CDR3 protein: CAWDGQSGNTIYF; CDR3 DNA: TGTGCCTGGGATGGGCAGTCTGGAAACACCATATATTTT
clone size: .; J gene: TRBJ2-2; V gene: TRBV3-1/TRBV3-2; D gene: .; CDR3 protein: CASSPRPAGELFF; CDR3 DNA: TGTGCCAGCAGTCCTAGACCGGCCGGGGAGCTGTTTTTT
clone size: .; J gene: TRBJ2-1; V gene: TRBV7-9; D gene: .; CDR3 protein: CASSRGSGNEQFF; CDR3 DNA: TGTGCCAGCAGCCGAGGGTCGGGCAATGAGCAGTTCTTC
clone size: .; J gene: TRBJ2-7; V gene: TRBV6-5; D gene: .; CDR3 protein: CASSPPIYEQYF; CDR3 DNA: TGTGCCAGCAGCCCCCCCATATACGAGCAGTACTTC
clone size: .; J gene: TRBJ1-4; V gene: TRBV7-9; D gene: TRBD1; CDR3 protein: CASETGRTGVSTNEKLFF; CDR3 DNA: TGTGCCAGCGAGACCGGTAGGACAGGGGTTTCAACTAATGAAAAACTGTTTTTT
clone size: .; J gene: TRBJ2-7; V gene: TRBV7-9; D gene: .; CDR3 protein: CASSLVGGRNYEQYF; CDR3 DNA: TGTGCCAGCAGCTTAGTGGGGGGCAGAAACTACGAGCAGTACTTC
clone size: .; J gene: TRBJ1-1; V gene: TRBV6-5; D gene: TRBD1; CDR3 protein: CASSRDRGRGRAFF; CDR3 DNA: TGTGCCAGCAGTAGGGACAGGGGAAGGGGGAGGGCTTTCTTT
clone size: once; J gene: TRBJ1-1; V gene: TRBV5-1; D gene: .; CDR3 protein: CASSRDPPNTEAFF; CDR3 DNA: TGCGCCAGCAGCCGGGACCCTCCGAACACTGAAGCTTTCTTT
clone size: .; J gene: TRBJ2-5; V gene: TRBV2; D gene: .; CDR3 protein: CASSAWRGETQYF; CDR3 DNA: TGTGCCAGCAGTGCTTGGCGCGGAGAGACCCAGTACTTC
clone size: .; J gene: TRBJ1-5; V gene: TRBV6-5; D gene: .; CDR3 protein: CASSPETPTQPQHF; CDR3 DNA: TGTGCCAGCAGTCCCGAAACCCCAACTCAGCCCCAGCATTTT
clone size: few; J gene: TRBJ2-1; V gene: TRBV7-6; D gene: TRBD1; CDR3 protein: CASSSQVDRYNEQFF; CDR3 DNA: TGTGCCAGCAGCTCGCAGGTGGACAGGTACAATGAGCAGTTCTTC
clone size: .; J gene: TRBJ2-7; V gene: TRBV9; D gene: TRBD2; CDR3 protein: CASSGLALMGEQYF; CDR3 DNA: TGTGCCAGCAGCGGACTAGCGTTAATGGGGGAGCAGTACTTC
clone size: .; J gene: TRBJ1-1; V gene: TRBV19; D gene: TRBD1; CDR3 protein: CASKTGTVRWDTEAFF; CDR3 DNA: TGTGCCAGTAAGACCGGGACAGTAAGGTGGGACACTGAAGCTTTCTTT
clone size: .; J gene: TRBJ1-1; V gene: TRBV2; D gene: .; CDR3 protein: CASSLDGNTEAFF; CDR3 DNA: TGTGCCAGCAGCCTGGACGGGAACACTGAAGCTTTCTTT
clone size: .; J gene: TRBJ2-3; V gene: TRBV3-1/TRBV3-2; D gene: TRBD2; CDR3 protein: CASSQDPGTSGRAGDTQYF; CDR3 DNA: TGTGCCAGCAGCCAAGATCCCGGGACTAGCGGGAGGGCCGGAGATACGCAGTATTTT
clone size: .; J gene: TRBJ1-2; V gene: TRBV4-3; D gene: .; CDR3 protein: CASSQGAPSGSSNYGYTF; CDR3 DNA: TGCGCCAGCAGCCAAGGAGCCCCATCCGGGAGCTCTAACTATGGCTACACCTTC
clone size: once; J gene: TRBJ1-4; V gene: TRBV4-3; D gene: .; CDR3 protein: CASSQEGRVGEKLFF; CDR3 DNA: TGCGCCAGCAGCCAAGAGGGTAGGGTTGGTGAAAAACTGTTTTTT
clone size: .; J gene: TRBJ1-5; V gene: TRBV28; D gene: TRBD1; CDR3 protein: CASSLLGILGQGFNQPQHF; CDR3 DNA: TGTGCCAGCAGTTTATTAGGGATACTGGGACAGGGGTTCAATCAGCCCCAGCATTTT
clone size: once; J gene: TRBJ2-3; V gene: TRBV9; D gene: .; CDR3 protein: CASSVEGGAPSTQYF; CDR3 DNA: TGTGCCAGCAGCGTAGAGGGGGGGGCCCCCAGTACGCAGTATTTT
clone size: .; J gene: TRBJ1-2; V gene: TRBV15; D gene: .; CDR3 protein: CATPPYGYTF; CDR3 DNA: TGTGCCACCCCTCCCTATGGCTACACCTTC
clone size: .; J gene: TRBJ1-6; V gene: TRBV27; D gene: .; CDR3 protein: CASSLFRAENSPLHF; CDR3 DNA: TGTGCCAGCAGTCTATTCCGGGCCGAAAATTCACCCCTCCACTTT